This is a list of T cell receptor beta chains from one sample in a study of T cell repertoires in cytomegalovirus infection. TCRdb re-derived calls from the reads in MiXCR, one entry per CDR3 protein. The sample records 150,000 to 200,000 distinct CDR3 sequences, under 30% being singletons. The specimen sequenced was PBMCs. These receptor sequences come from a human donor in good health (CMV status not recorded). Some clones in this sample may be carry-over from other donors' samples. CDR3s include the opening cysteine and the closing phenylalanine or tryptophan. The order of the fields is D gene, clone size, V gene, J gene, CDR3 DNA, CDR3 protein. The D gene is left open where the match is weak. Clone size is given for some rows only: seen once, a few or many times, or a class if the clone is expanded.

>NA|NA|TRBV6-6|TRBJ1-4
TGTGCCAGCAGTTACGTCGACAACGTAGCAACTAATGAAAAACTGTTTTTT
CASSYVDNVATNEKLFF
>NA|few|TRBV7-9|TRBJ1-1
TGTGCCAGCAGCCTTAAAACGAAGACTGAAGCTTTCTTT
CASSLKTKTEAFF
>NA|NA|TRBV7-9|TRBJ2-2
TGTGCCATACAGGGTTCCGGGGAGCTGTTTTTT
CAIQGSGELFF
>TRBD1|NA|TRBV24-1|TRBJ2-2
TGTGCCACCAGTGAAGGGGGCAGGATCGGGGAGCTGTTTTTT
CATSEGGRIGELFF
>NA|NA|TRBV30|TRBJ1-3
TGTGCCTGGGCAGGGGCCTCTGGAAACACCATATATTTT
CAWAGASGNTIYF
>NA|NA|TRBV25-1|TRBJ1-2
TGTGCCAGCAGTGAAATGTTTACAGGAGGCGGCTACACCTTC
CASSEMFTGGGYTF
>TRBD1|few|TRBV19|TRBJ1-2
TGTGCCAGTAACCCGGGACAGGGGGCTGGCTACACCTTC
CASNPGQGAGYTF
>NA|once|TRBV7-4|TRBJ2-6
TGTGCCAGCAGCTTAGGCAGGGCCAACGTCCTGACTTTC
CASSLGRANVLTF
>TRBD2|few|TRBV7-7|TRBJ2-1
TGTGCTAGCAGCCCTTCGGGGGGTCTAAATGAGCAGTTCTTC
CASSPSGGLNEQFF
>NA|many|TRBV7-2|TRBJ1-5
TGTGCCAGCAGCCCAAACCGTTTTTATAGCAATCAGCCCCAGCATTTT
CASSPNRFYSNQPQHF
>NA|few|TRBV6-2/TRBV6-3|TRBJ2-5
TGTGCCAGCAGTCCTACTCCCCTCCCGCCTGGGGACTTC
CASSPTPLPPGDF
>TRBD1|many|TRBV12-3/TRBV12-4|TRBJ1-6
TGTGCCAGCAGTCTTAACAGGGGCTTGGGCTCACCCCTCCACTTT
CASSLNRGLGSPLHF
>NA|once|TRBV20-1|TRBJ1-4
TGCAGTGCTAGAGAGGGTGAAAAACTGTTTTTT
CSAREGEKLFF
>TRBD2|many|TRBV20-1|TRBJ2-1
TGCAGTGCTAGACGACTAGCGGGCGGGAATGAGCAGTTCTTC
CSARRLAGGNEQFF
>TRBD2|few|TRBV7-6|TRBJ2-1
TGTGCCAGCAGCTTCGAACTAGCGGGGGGTAACAATGAGCAGTTCTTC
CASSFELAGGNNEQFF
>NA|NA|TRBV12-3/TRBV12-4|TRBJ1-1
TGTGCCAGCAGCTCACCCAGGGAGGAGGACACTGAAGCTTTCTTT
CASSSPREEDTEAFF
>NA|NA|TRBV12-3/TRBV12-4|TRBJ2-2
TGTGCCAGCAGTTCGGGACAAACCGGGGAGCTGTTTTTT
CASSSGQTGELFF
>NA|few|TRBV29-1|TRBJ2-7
TGCAGCGTTGAATGGCTAGCGTGGTACGAGCAGTACTTC
CSVEWLAWYEQYF
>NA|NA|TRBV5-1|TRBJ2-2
TGCGCCAGCAGCTTGAGCGGGCTCGCGAACACCGGGGAGCTGTTTTTT
CASSLSGLANTGELFF
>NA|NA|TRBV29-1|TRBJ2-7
TGCAGCGTTGGGTCTTACTCCTCCTACGAGCAGTACTTC
CSVGSYSSYEQYF
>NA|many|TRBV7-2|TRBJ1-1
TGTGCCAGCAGCTTAGACTCTGGTTATCTGAACACTGAAGCTTTCTTT
CASSLDSGYLNTEAFF
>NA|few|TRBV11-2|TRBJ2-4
TGTGCCAGCAGCTCTTTGGACATTCAGTACTTC
CASSSLDIQYF
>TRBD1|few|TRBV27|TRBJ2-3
TGTGCCAGCAGTTCATCCGACAGGGCGGATACGCAGTATTTT
CASSSSDRADTQYF
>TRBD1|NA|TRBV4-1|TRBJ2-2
TGCGCCAGCAGCCAAGGAGTGGGACAGGGGCGAACCGGGGAGCTGTTTTTT
CASSQGVGQGRTGELFF
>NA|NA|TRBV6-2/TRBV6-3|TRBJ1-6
TGTGCCAGCAGTTACCCAAGGGGGGCACCCCTCCACTTT
CASSYPRGAPLHF
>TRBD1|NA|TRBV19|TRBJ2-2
TGTGCCAGTAGCCCGGACAGGGTGAACACCGGGGAGCTGTTTTTT
CASSPDRVNTGELFF
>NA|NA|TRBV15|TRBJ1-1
TGTGCCACCAGCTCAAAGACAGACGACACTGAAGCTTTCTTT
CATSSKTDDTEAFF
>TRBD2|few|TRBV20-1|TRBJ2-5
TGCAGTGCTAGAGTGGCTAGCGGGGGACTCGTACTGGGGACCCAGTACTTC
CSARVASGGLVLGTQYF
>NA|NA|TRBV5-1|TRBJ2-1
TGCGCCAGCAGCTTAGGGGGTCCCTCGAATGAGCAGTTCTTC
CASSLGGPSNEQFF
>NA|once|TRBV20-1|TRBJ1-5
TGCAGTGCCATACTTGGGGGGCCCCAGCATTTT
CSAILGGPQHF
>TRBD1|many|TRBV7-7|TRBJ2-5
TGTGCTAGCAGCCCGGGACAGGGACCCCGAGAGACCCAGTACTTC
CASSPGQGPRETQYF
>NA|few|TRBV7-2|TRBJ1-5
TGTGCCAGCAGCTTATTGGGGCCCCAGCATTTT
CASSLLGPQHF
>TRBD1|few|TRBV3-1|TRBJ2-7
TGTGCCAGCACACAGGGGGACGAGCAGTACTTC
CASTQGDEQYF
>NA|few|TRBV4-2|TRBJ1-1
TGTGCCAGCAGCCCCCGACAGGAGTTGAACACTGAAGCTTTCTTT
CASSPRQELNTEAFF
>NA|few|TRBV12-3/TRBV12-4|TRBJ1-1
TGTGCCAGCAGTTTGAGGACACAGAACACTGAAGCTTTCTTT
CASSLRTQNTEAFF
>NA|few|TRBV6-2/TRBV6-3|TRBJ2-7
TGTGCCAGCAGTTACCCCGGGAACACCGAGCAGTACTTC
CASSYPGNTEQYF
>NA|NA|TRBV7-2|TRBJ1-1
TGTGCCAGCAGCTTGCAGGGGTTAACTGAAGCTTTCTTT
CASSLQGLTEAFF
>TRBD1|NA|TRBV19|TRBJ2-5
TGTGCCAGTAGACCTCGACAGGGAATCCAAGAGACCCAGTACTTC
CASRPRQGIQETQYF
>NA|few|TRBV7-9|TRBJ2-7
TGTGCCAGCAGCTCGGTTGGGAGGCGGCCCTACGAGCAGTACTTC
CASSSVGRRPYEQYF
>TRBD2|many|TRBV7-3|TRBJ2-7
TGTGCCAGCAGCTTAGCGGGGGGGAGCTCCTACGAGCAGTACTTC
CASSLAGGSSYEQYF
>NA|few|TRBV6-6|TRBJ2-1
TGTGCCAGCAGTTACTACCAGGGGGGGGCGATTCGGAATGAGCAGTTCTTC
CASSYYQGGAIRNEQFF
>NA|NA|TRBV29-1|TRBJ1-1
TGCAGCGTCCGAGTTACCCCTGGGAACACTGAAGCTTTCTTT
CSVRVTPGNTEAFF
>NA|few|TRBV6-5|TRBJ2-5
TGTGCCAGCAGCACATACAGGGGAGGAGGAGAGACCCAGTACTTC
CASSTYRGGGETQYF
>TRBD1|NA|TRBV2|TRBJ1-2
TGTGCCAGCAGTGCAGGGGGCGGTGGCTACACCTTC
CASSAGGGGYTF
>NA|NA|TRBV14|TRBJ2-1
TGTGCCAGCAGCCATGGCGGGCGGGGCACCTACAATGAGCAGTTCTTC
CASSHGGRGTYNEQFF
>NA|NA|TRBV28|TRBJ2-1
TGTGCCAGCAGTTTGGGCGGGGGCCCAACGAATGAGCAGTTCTTC
CASSLGGGPTNEQFF
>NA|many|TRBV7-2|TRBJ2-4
TGTGCCAGCAGCTTAGTGGCAGCCTCACAAAACATTCAGTACTTC
CASSLVAASQNIQYF
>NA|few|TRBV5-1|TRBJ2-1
TGCGCCAGCAGCTTCTCTATCTCGACAGGGAGGGTTGAGCAGTTCTTC
CASSFSISTGRVEQFF
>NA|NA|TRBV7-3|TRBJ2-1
TGTGCCAGCAGCTTATCCCCTAGCGATCGTGAGCAGTTCTTC
CASSLSPSDREQFF
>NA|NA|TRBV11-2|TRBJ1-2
TGTGCCAGCAGCTTAGATTTCGGGTCAACTGGCTACACCTTC
CASSLDFGSTGYTF
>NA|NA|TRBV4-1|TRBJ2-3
TGCGCCAGCAGCCAGGGGGCGGCAGATACGCAGTATTTT
CASSQGAADTQYF
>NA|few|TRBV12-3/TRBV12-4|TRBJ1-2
TGTGCCAGCAGTTCGATGGCCTCTAACTATGGCTACACCTTC
CASSSMASNYGYTF
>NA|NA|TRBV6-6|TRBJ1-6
TGTGCCAGCAGAGCTGGAACGGGACAATCTAATTCACCCCTCCACTTT
CASRAGTGQSNSPLHF
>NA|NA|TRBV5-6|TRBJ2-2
TGTGCCAGCAGCTTGTGGAGCCTTGTCGCGAACACCGGGGAGCTGTTTTTT
CASSLWSLVANTGELFF
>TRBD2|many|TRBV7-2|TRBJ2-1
TGTGCCAGCAGCTCCCGCGGGGGGATACCCTGGAATGAGCAGTTCTTC
CASSSRGGIPWNEQFF